The rows below give T cell receptor beta chains drawn from one sample of a study of T-cell memory formation after mild COVID-19. TCRdb called the 5' RACE reads again in MiXCR, with one record for every CDR3 protein. The profile shows a few hundred thousand distinct CDR3 sequences, about 21% of them singletons. The material sequenced was PBMCs or a T cell subset sorted from them (not recorded which). These receptors all stem from an adult woman who had mild COVID-19 (a few samples of this study predate the infection). Cell type and time point are not known. The CDR3 runs from the conserved cysteine through the conserved F or W. Each record gives: J gene, D gene, clone size, CDR3 length, V gene, CDR3 DNA, CDR3 protein. A D gene is named only where the DNA matches it firmly. For some rows the clone size is stated as once, few or many, or as a class when expanded; others skip it.

J: TRBJ1-4
D: -
size: few
length: 13
V: TRBV10-3
DNA: TGTGCCATCAGTGACAGTTTGTTTGAAAAACTGTTTTTT
CDR3: CAISDSLFEKLFF

J: TRBJ2-3
D: TRBD2
size: -
length: 14
V: TRBV4-3
DNA: TGCGCCAGCAGCCCTAGCGGAAACACAGATACGCAGTATTTT
CDR3: CASSPSGNTDTQYF

J: TRBJ2-1
D: -
size: -
length: 15
V: TRBV11-3
DNA: TGTGCCAGCAGCTTAGGGCGCCCCTCCTACAATGAGCAGTTCTTC
CDR3: CASSLGRPSYNEQFF

J: TRBJ2-1
D: TRBD2
size: -
length: 17
V: TRBV7-9
DNA: TGTGCCAGCAGCCCCTCCCCGGGACTAGCGGGAGAGAATGAGCAGTTCTTC
CDR3: CASSPSPGLAGENEQFF

J: TRBJ2-5
D: -
size: many
length: 14
V: TRBV20-1
DNA: TGCAGTGCTAGAGATCGGACACCATTAGAGACCCAGTACTTC
CDR3: CSARDRTPLETQYF

J: TRBJ1-1
D: -
size: few
length: 14
V: TRBV6-2/TRBV6-3
DNA: TGTGCCAGCAGACCCCGTGGGTGGAACACTGAAGCTTTCTTT
CDR3: CASRPRGWNTEAFF

J: TRBJ1-2
D: -
size: -
length: 13
V: TRBV6-5
DNA: TGTGCCAGCAGGATGGACAGTCACTATGGCTACACCTTC
CDR3: CASRMDSHYGYTF

J: TRBJ2-1
D: TRBD1
size: once
length: 16
V: TRBV6-1
DNA: TGTGCCAGCAGTGAAGCGGGAGGGGACAGGGTCTATGAGCAGTTCTTC
CDR3: CASSEAGGDRVYEQFF

J: TRBJ1-2
D: TRBD1
size: -
length: 15
V: TRBV6-5
DNA: TGTGCCAGCAGGCAACGTACAGGGGAGTTATTTGGCTACACCTTC
CDR3: CASRQRTGELFGYTF

J: TRBJ2-7
D: -
size: few
length: 12
V: TRBV6-2/TRBV6-3
DNA: TGTGCCAGCAGTTACCCGTCCGAACGGGAGTACTTC
CDR3: CASSYPSEREYF

J: TRBJ2-5
D: TRBD1
size: -
length: 14
V: TRBV20-1
DNA: TGCAGTGCTAGAGACGGACAGGCCCAAGAGACCCAGTACTTC
CDR3: CSARDGQAQETQYF

J: TRBJ2-1
D: TRBD2
size: few
length: 15
V: TRBV7-9
DNA: TGTGCCAGCAGCGGGAGCGGGAACGCCTACAATGAGCAGTTCTTC
CDR3: CASSGSGNAYNEQFF

J: TRBJ2-1
D: TRBD2
size: many
length: 18
V: TRBV5-1
DNA: TGCGCCAGCAGCTTCTCAGCGGGAGGCTTGAGCTCCTACAATGAGCAGTTCTTC
CDR3: CASSFSAGGLSSYNEQFF

J: TRBJ1-2
D: -
size: few
length: 12
V: TRBV5-1
DNA: TGCGCCAGCAGCTTGGAAAGCTATGGCTACACCTTC
CDR3: CASSLESYGYTF

J: TRBJ1-2
D: -
size: -
length: 11
V: TRBV7-9
DNA: TGTGCCAGCAGCCGTAAGGGGGGCTACACCTTC
CDR3: CASSRKGGYTF

J: TRBJ1-5
D: -
size: -
length: 15
V: TRBV6-1
DNA: TGTGCCAGCAGTGAAGGTCGGGATTACAATCAGCCCCAGCATTTT
CDR3: CASSEGRDYNQPQHF

J: TRBJ2-3
D: -
size: few
length: 18
V: TRBV4-1
DNA: TGCGCCAGCAGCCGTCCCGGGACTGGTCCCTGGGGCACAGATACGCAGTATTTT
CDR3: CASSRPGTGPWGTDTQYF

J: TRBJ2-7
D: TRBD1
size: -
length: 15
V: TRBV27
DNA: TGTGCCAGCAGTTCAGGACAGGCTAGCTCCTACGAGCAGTACTTC
CDR3: CASSSGQASSYEQYF

J: TRBJ2-5
D: TRBD2
size: few
length: 15
V: TRBV4-2
DNA: TGTGCCAGCAGCCCCACGGGGGGGGCTGATGAGACCCAGTACTTC
CDR3: CASSPTGGADETQYF

J: TRBJ2-7
D: -
size: -
length: 15
V: TRBV4-2
DNA: TGTGCCAGCAGAACAGACGAGGACAAAACCTACGAGCAGTACTTC
CDR3: CASRTDEDKTYEQYF